These 19 T cell receptor beta chains originate from one sample sequenced in a study of T cell responses to AZD1222 COVID-19 vaccine. The repertoire was sequenced with immunoSEQ multiplex PCR; TCRdb's copy has only in-frame clones and lacks some. Seen here are about 160,000 clones, 88% observed once, and the top ten hold 4% to 4.5%. Here the sequenced sample was peripheral blood, taken 28 days after the second AZD1222 dose. The receptors were sampled from an adult who received the AZD1222 COVID-19 vaccine.

The J gene is TRBJ1-6, the V gene TRBV4-2; the D gene is possibly TRBD1 (5 bases). The CDR3 length is 15 residues. Germline loops: CDR1 LGHNA, CDR2 YNFKEQ. The V gene lost 0 bases and the J gene lost 5 bases, with 8 bases spanning the gap. The CDR3 here is CASSQDPGNNSPLHF. The CDR3 nucleotides are TGTGCCAGCAGCCAAGATCCAGGGAATAATTCACCCCTCCACTTT.

This chain joins TRBV5-1 and TRBJ1-4; 7 positions match TRBD1. V lost 0 bases to trimming and J lost 8 bases; unmatched junction nucleotides: 7. The CDR3 sequence is 15 residues long. Germline V gene lookup returns CDR1 SGHRS and CDR2 YFSETQ. In DNA, the CDR3 is TGCGCCAGCAGCTTGGACAGGGGAGTCGACGAAAAACTGTTTTTT. Translation: CASSLDRGVDEKLFF.

This chain uses TRBV13 with TRBJ2-2; the match to TRBD1 covers 9 bases. This CDR3 region has 15 residues. Germline lookup yields CDR1 PRHDT and CDR2 FYEKMQ (reference sequence). V lost 5 bases and J lost 5; bases outside the gene matches: 6. The CDR3 DNA is TGTGCCAGCAGCCATACAGGGGGCGCAACCGGGGAGCTGTTTTTT. Translation: CASSHTGGATGELFF. The whole variable domain, filled in from reference TRBV13 and TRBJ2-2, reads AAGVIQSPRHLIKEKRETATLKCYPIPRHDTVYWYQQGPGQDPQFLISFYEKMQSDKGSIPDRFSAQQFSDYHSELNMSSLELGDSALYFCASSHTGGATGELFFGEGSRLTVL.

V gene TRBV13 combines with J gene TRBJ1-1; the D is unclear. CDR3 length: 12 amino acids. V dropped 5 bases and J dropped 2 bases, with 6 bases sitting between them. CDR1 and CDR2 (germline): PRHDT, FYEKMQ (reference sequence). The chain's CDR3 is CASSMSNTEAFF. The CDR3 bases are TGTGCCAGCAGCATGAGTAACACTGAAGCTTTCTTT. The whole variable domain, filled in from reference TRBV13 and TRBJ1-1, reads AAGVIQSPRHLIKEKRETATLKCYPIPRHDTVYWYQQGPGQDPQFLISFYEKMQSDKGSIPDRFSAQQFSDYHSELNMSSLELGDSALYFCASSMSNTEAFFGQGTRLTVV.

The genes are TRBV18 and TRBJ1-1; D is unclear. V lost 0 bases to trimming and J lost 4 bases, with 6 bases between them. The germline V gene encodes CDR1 KGHSH and CDR2 LQKENI. The CDR3 length is 13 residues. This CDR3 reads CASSPPLRTEAFF. The CDR3 region has the DNA TGTGCCAGCTCACCACCATTGCGCACTGAAGCTTTCTTT.

The chain recombines TRBV5-4 with TRBJ1-3; maybe TRBD1 (6 bases). The CDR3 contains 15 residues. The germline V gene has CDR1 SGHNT and CDR2 YYREEE (reference sequence). V dropped 0 bases and J dropped 8 bases, with 15 bases sitting between them. The CDR3: CASSLGTSEGDTIYF. In nucleotides, the CDR3 is TGTGCCAGCAGCTTGGGGACTTCTGAGGGGGACACCATATATTTT.

The chain is built from TRBV6-5 and TRBJ1-1; 9 bases map to TRBD1. V shed 8 bases and J 0 bases; nucleotides not matched to a gene: 7. Germline assignment: CDR1 MNHEY and CDR2 SVGAGI. The CDR3 loop spans 15 amino acids. The CDR3 reads CASGGQGSMNTEAFF. CDR3 coding DNA: TGTGCCAGCGGGGGACAGGGCTCCATGAACACTGAAGCTTTCTTT.

The chain is built from TRBV6-5 and TRBJ1-1; 8 bases map to TRBD1. The CDR3 totals 11 residues. Germline V gene lookup returns CDR1 MNHEY and CDR2 SVGAGI. J lost 14 bases, V lost 6 bases, and 8 bases had no gene match. This chain's CDR3 is CASRLDREEFF. The CDR3 nucleotides are TGTGCCAGCAGACTGGACAGGGAGGAATTCTTT.

This chain uses TRBV25-1 with TRBJ2-1, with D perhaps matching TRBD2 (5 bases). The CDR3 is 14 amino acids. The V gene's germline CDR1 is MGHDK and CDR2 SYGVNS. V was pared by 4 bases and J by 7 bases, with 14 bases between. For the CDR3, the DNA is TGTGCCAGCAGTGTAAGCCCAGCGGAGAATGAGCAGTTCTTC. Protein: CASSVSPAENEQFF.

The chain has TRBV9 and TRBJ2-1, with 10 nucleotides matching TRBD2. The CDR3 covers 16 residues. Germline V gene lookup returns CDR1 SGDLS and CDR2 YYNGEE. The J segment lost 9 bases and the V segment lost 4 bases, leaving 13 bases of the junction unmatched. CDR3 region: CASSSQSGGALGEQFF. The CDR3, as DNA: TGTGCCAGCAGCTCACAGAGCGGGGGGGCCTTAGGTGAGCAGTTCTTC.

This sequence joins TRBV5-1 and TRBJ1-1, with 7 bases matching TRBD1. Germline-derived CDR1 and CDR2 are SGHRS and YFSETQ. CDR3 size: 15 residues. J was trimmed by 3 bases and V by 2 bases; bases with no gene match: 7. The CDR3 reads CASSLRLGGDTEAFF. The CDR3 bases are TGCGCCAGCAGCTTAAGGTTAGGGGGCGACACTGAAGCTTTCTTT.

This clone was observed a few times. The chain links TRBV5-1 to TRBJ1-1, with D possibly TRBD1 on 5 matching bases. Looked up from germline, CDR1 is SGHRS and CDR2 is YFSETQ. This CDR3 is 15 amino acids long. V was pared by 3 bases and J by 0 bases, with 12 bases between. CDR3: CASSSPGRMNTEAFF. The DNA for the CDR3 is TGCGCCAGCAGCTCCCCGGGACGGATGAACACTGAAGCTTTCTTT. The whole variable domain, remainder taken from reference TRBV5-1 and TRBJ1-1, is KAGVTQTPRYLIKTRGQQVTLSCSPISGHRSVSWYQQTPGQGLQFLFEYFSETQRNKGNFPGRFSGRQFSNSRSEMNVSTLELGDSALYLCASSSPGRMNTEAFFGQGTRLTVV.

The gene calls are TRBV9 and TRBJ1-1, with D perhaps TRBD1 (6 bases). CDR1 and CDR2 from the germline V gene are SGDLS and YYNGEE. The CDR3 consists of 15 residues. V lost 0 bases and J lost 4, with 13 bases in between. This CDR3 reads CASSVGGRGGTEAFF. DNA for the CDR3: TGTGCCAGCAGCGTAGGCGGCAGGGGAGGCACTGAAGCTTTCTTT. Filled out from reference TRBV9 and TRBJ1-1, the complete variable domain reads DSGVTQTPKHLITATGQRVTLRCSPRSGDLSVYWYQQSLDQGLQFLIQYYNGEERAKGNILERFSAQQFPDLHSELNLSSLELGDSALYFCASSVGGRGGTEAFFGQGTRLTVV.

This chain connects TRBV19 to TRBJ1-3; D not certain. Germline CDR1 LNHDA, CDR2 SQIVND (reference sequence). Trimming shortened V by 5 bases and J by 0 bases, and 11 bases separated the two germline ends. This CDR3 is 15 amino acids long. Written as DNA, the CDR3 is TGTGCCAGTAGTTCCTACACTAGCTCTGGAAACACCATATATTTT. It translates to CASSSYTSSGNTIYF.

V and J are TRBV12-3 or TRBV12-4 and TRBJ2-3; TRBD2 might be the D (5 bases). The length of the CDR3 is 11 residues. V lost 4 bases to trimming and J lost 11 bases, with 10 bases between them. The DNA of the CDR3 is TGTGCCAGCAGTTGGGCCGAGGGGCAGTATTTT. Translation gives CASSWAEGQYF.

V usage is TRBV19 and J usage is TRBJ1-6; D is undetermined. CDR3 length: 14 residues. Germline V gene lookup returns CDR1 LNHDA and CDR2 SQIVND (reference sequence). Trimming removed 3 bases from V and 7 bases from J, with 10 bases in between. CDR3: CASSITGINSPLHF. The DNA of the CDR3 is TGTGCCAGTAGTATTACCGGGATCAATTCACCCCTCCACTTT.

This rearrangement joins TRBV6-4 to TRBJ2-7; D not resolved. The CDR3 has 13 amino acids. The V gene's germline CDR1 is MRHNA and CDR2 SNTAGT. The V end lost 3 bases, the J end lost 5 bases, and 11 bases lay between the germline ends. CDR3 sequence reads: CASSESTVHEQYF. CDR3 DNA: TGTGCCAGCAGTGAATCGACCGTTCACGAGCAGTACTTC.

J is TRBJ1-2 and V is TRBV7-3; D may be TRBD1 (6 bases). Germline V gives CDR1 SGHTA, CDR2 FQGTGA. V was shortened by 0 bases and J by 6 bases, with 8 bases between the two germline ends. The CDR3 is made up of 13 amino acids. The chain's CDR3 is CASSLTGGDGYTF. The DNA for the CDR3 is TGTGCCAGCAGCTTAACGGGGGGCGATGGCTACACCTTC.

The genes are TRBV5-6 and TRBJ1-2; 8 nucleotides match TRBD1. V shed 0 bases and J 2 bases; nucleotides not matched to a gene: 6. This CDR3 has 16 amino acids. In germline, CDR1 is SGHDT, CDR2 YYEEEE. The CDR3 DNA is TGTGCCAGCAGCTTGGGGACAGGGAATGTGAACTATGGCTACACCTTC. This sequence encodes CASSLGTGNVNYGYTF.